The TCR beta chain under discussion was sequenced for a study of T cell responses to AZD1222 COVID-19 vaccine (dated by TCRdb to the early 2020s). At the level of the whole study: AZD1222 recipients given second doses at about 4 weeks or at about 12 weeks were pooled, since spike-specific TCR depth and breadth were not found to differ between the two schedules. Trial participants were enrolled by age into 18-55, 56-69 and 70-plus year subgroups, with around 140, 26 and 57 TCR-sequenced participants respectively. A total of around 240 trial participants underwent TCR sequencing, of whom 200 to 220 had received two doses of AZD1222 and roughly 26 had received two doses of the MenACWY control vaccine.

The CDR3 regions of human TCRbeta chains were subjected to immunosequencing. The study's processing was this. TCRs in the repertoires were compared against a reference library of SARS-CoV-2-specific TCRs that had been generated with the MIRA antigen-specificity platform. Breadth was defined as the fraction of unique TCRs that were SARS-CoV-2-associated. Depth was defined as the fraction of total T cells that were SARS-CoV-2-associated. Each spike-specific TCR was assigned to its reactive spike region and to a CD4 or CD8 class using the MIRA data. Log10-transformed breadth and depth values were compared by one-way ANOVA with Sidak's multiple comparisons tests. The table was pulled from immuneACCESS by TCRdb, which kept in-frame rearrangements only. Such tables lose some clones; where checked, under half of the loss comes from unresolved V genes, and the rest has no known cause. The DNA was the basis for D and trimming; V, J and clone size are from that table. In this sample the table shows some 130,000 clones, 80% to 90% of which occur a single time. The ten largest clonotypes hold 1.5% to 2% of the sample.

The time point label, as the study defines it: baseline before first vaccination. Vaccinee samples came from UK trials COV001 and COV002, including a single-blind randomized controlled phase 2/3 trial of AZD1222 (ChAdOx1 nCoV-19) in healthy adults. Trial participant PBMC samples were collected at day 0 and day 28 after the second dose for TCRbeta chain sequencing. Study-wide findings and limitations: In the small 56-69-year group, the increase in depth fell short of significance, most likely because of low power. Conclusions about previously exposed vaccinees are limited, since just five to seven AZD1222 recipients were seropositive for SARS-CoV-2 at baseline. Epitopes outside the regions mutated in the B.1.351 and B.1.1.7 variants were reportedly recognized by nearly half of the unique spike-specific TCRs. The whole spike protein was spanned by vaccine-associated CD4 TCRs, and dominant responses were seen in regions 160-218 and 743-854. No day 14 peak-response samples were available, so repertoires were characterized only after the peak T cell response. Participants were mostly white British and included more females than males, and it was suggested by the authors that clonal diversity may have been underestimated. A significant rise in spike-specific TCR breadth and depth was observed after two AZD1222 doses relative to day 0 and relative to MenACWY recipients.

V loses 4 bases at its end and J loses 4 bases; junction bases beyond the gene matches: 22. The CDR3 numbers 20 residues from cysteine through phenylalanine. The only DNA kept is the CDR3, 60 bases in frame from the first base. The germline V gene sets CDR1 to SGHTS and CDR2 to YDEGEE. Worth noting for this clone: Its specific antigen is unknown. Base qualities were left out, and no much larger clone turns up one base away.

The specimen comprised peripheral blood, sampled on day 0 of AZD1222 vaccination. The chain is assembled from TRBV5-8 and TRBJ2-1, with 8 bases aligning to TRBD1. The clonotype comes from an adult in good health. The DNA sequence is given as TGTGCCAGCAGCACCCGCGGACAGGGTTCCACTGCTGTCCTTTACAATGAGCAGTTCTTC. Its protein is CASSTRGQGSTAVLYNEQFF.